The clone carrying this TCR beta chain showed up just a few times. A mixed TRB-A/B primer pool amplified rearranged TRB by multiplex touch-down PCR. Each CDR3 protein gets one entry after TCRdb re-called the multiplex PCR reads with MiXCR. The sample lists 7,000 to 9,500 distinct CDR3 sequences; approximately 31% were seen once. Peripheral blood genomic DNA, not sorted cells or RNA, was the template. This specimen belongs to a study of T cell repertoires in aging, cancer and after chemotherapy. Trimming took 4 bases from V and 2 from J, leaving 9 bases between them. CDR1 SGHRS and CDR2 YFSETQ come from the germline V gene. This CDR3 contains 13 residues.

This clonotype was sampled from a human donor in good health. The donor label of this sample is uncertain. Input material: blood. The V gene is TRBV5-1, the J gene TRBJ2-5; TRBD1 is a possible D gene (7 bases). The CDR3 DNA reads TGCGCCAGCAGCGCGGGACAGCAAGAGACCCAGTACTTC. This gives the protein CASSAGQQETQYF.